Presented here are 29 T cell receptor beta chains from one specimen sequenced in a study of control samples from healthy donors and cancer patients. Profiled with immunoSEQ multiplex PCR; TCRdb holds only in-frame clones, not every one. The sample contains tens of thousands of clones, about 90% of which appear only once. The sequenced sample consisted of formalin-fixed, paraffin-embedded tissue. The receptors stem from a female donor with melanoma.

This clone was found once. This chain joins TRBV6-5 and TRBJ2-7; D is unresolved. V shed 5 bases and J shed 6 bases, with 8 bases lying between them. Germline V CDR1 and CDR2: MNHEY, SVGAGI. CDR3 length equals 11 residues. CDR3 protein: CASSHDSEQYF. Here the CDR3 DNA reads TGTGCCAGCAGTCACGACTCCGAGCAGTACTTC.

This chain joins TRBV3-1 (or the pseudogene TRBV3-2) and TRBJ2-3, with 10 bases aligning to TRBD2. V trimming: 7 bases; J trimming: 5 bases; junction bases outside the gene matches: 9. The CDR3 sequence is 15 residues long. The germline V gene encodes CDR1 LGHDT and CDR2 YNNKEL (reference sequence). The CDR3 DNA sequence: TGTGCCAGCACTCCTCTAGCGGGAGCTGGAGATACGCAGTATTTT. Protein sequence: CASTPLAGAGDTQYF.

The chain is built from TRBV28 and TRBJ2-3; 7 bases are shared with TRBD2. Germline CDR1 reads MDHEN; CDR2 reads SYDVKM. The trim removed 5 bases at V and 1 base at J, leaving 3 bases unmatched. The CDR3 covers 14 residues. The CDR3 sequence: CASSGRGGTDTQYF. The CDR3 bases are TGTGCCAGCAGTGGCCGGGGGGGCACAGATACGCAGTATTTT.

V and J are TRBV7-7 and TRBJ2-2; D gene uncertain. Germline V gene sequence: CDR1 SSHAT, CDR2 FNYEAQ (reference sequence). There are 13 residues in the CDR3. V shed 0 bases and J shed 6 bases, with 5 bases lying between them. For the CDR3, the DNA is TGTGCCAGCAGCTTAGCTCCTGCCGGGGAGCTGTTTTTT. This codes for CASSLAPAGELFF.

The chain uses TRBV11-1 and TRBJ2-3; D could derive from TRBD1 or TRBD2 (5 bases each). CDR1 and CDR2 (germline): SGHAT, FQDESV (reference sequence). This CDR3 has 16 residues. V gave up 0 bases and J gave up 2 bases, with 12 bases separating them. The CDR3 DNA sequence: TGTGCCAGCAGCTTAGCGGACACTAGTTTCACAGATACGCAGTATTTT. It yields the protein CASSLADTSFTDTQYF.

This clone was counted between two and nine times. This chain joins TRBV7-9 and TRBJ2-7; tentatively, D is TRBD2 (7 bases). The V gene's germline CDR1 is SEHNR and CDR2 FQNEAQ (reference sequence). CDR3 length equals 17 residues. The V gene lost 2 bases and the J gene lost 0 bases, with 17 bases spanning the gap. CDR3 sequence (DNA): TGTGCCAGCAGCTTACGGGGGCGGGGGTCCAGCTCCTACGAGCAGTACTTC. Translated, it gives CASSLRGRGSSSYEQYF.

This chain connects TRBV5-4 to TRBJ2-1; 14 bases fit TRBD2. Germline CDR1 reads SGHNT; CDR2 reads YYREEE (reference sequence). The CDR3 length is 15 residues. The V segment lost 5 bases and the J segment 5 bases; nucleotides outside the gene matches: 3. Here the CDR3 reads CASRQGLAGDNEQFF. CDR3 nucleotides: TGTGCCAGCAGGCAGGGACTAGCGGGAGACAATGAGCAGTTCTTC.

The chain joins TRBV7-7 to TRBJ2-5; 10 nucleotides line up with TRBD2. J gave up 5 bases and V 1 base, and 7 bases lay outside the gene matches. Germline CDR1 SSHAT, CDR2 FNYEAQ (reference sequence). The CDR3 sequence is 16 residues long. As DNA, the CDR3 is TGTGCCAGCAGCTTAGGCCTAGCGGGAGTCAGTGAGACCCAGTACTTC. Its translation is CASSLGLAGVSETQYF.

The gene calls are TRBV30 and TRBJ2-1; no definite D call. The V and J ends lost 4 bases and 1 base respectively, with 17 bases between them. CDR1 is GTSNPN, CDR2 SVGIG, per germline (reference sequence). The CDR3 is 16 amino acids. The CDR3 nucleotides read TGTGCCTGGACCCCAGCGTTCAAGGGTTCCTACAATGAGCAGTTCTTC. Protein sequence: CAWTPAFKGSYNEQFF.

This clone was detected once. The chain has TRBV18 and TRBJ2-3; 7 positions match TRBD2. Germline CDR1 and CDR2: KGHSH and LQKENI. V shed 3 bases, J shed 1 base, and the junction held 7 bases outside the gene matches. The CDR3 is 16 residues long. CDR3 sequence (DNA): TGTGCCAGCTCACCGACCCCTAGCGGTCGCACAGATACGCAGTATTTT. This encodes CASSPTPSGRTDTQYF.

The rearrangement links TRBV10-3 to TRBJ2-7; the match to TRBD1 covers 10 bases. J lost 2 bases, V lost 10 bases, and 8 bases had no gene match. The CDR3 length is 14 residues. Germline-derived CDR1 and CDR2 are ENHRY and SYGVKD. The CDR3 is CATQRGTGAYEQYF. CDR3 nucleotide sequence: TGTGCCACCCAAAGAGGGACAGGGGCCTACGAGCAGTACTTC.

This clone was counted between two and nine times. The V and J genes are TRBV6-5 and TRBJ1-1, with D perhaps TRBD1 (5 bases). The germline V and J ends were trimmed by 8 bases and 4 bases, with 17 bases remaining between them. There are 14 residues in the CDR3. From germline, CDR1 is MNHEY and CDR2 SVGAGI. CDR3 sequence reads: CASSRQMVGTEAFF. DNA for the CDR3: TGTGCCAGCTCCCGACAGATGGTGGGCACTGAAGCTTTCTTT.

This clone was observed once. In DNA, the CDR3 is TGTGCCAGCAATCACAAGGCTAACTATGGCTACACCTTC. It codes for CASNHKANYGYTF. The chain couples TRBV6-6 to TRBJ1-2; D not certain. The length of the CDR3 is 13 residues. V shed 7 bases and J shed 0 bases, with 9 bases lying between them. In germline, CDR1 is MNHNY, CDR2 SVGAGI (reference sequence).

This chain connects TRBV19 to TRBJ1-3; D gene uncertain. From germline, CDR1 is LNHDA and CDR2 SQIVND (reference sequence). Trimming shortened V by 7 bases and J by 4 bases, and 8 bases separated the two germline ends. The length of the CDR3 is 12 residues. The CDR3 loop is CASKSAGNTIYF. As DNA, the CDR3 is TGTGCCAGTAAGTCGGCCGGAAACACCATATATTTT.

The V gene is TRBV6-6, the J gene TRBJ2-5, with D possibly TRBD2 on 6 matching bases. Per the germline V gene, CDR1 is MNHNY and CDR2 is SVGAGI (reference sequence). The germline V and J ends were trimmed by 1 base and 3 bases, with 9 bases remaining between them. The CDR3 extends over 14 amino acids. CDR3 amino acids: CASSYWVAEETQYF. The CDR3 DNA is TGTGCCAGCAGTTACTGGGTAGCGGAAGAGACCCAGTACTTC.

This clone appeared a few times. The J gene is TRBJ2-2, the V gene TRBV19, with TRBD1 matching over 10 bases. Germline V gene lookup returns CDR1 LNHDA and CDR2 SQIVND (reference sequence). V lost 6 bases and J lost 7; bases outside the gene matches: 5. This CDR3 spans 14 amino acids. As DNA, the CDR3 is TGTGCCAGTAGGGGGACAGGGGTAGGCGGGGAGCTGTTTTTT. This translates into CASRGTGVGGELFF.

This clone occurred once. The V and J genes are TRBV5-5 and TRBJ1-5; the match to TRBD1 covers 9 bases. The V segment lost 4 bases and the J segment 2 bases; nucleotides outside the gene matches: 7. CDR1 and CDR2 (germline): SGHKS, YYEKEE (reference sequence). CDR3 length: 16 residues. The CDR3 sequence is CASSGGQGFGNQPQHF. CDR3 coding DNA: TGTGCCAGCAGCGGGGGACAGGGTTTTGGCAATCAGCCCCAGCATTTT.

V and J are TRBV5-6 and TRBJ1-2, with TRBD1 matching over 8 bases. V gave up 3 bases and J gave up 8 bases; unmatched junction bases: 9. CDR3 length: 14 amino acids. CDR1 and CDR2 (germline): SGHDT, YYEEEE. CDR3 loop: CASSYRTGKGGYTF. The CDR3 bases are TGTGCCAGCAGCTACCGGACAGGGAAAGGCGGCTACACCTTC. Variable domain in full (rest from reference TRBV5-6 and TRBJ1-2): DAGVTQSPTHLIKTRGQQVTLRCSPKSGHDTVSWYQQALGQGPQFIFQYYEEEERQRGNFPDRFSGHQFPNYSSELNVNALLLGDSALYLCASSYRTGKGGYTFGSGTRLTVV.

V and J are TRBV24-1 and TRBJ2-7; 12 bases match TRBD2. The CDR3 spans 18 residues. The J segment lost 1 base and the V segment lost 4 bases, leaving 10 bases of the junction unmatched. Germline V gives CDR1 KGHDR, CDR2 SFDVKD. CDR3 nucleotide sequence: TGTGCCACCAGTGAAATGGGACTAGCGGGTGGCCCATCCTACGAGCAGTACTTC. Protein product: CATSEMGLAGGPSYEQYF.

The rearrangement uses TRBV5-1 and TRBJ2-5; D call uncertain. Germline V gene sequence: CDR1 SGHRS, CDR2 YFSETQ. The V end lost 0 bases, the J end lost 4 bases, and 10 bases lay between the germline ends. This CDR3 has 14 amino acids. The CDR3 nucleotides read TGCGCCAGCAGCTTGGTAGGGCTGGGAGAGACCCAGTACTTC. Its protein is CASSLVGLGETQYF.

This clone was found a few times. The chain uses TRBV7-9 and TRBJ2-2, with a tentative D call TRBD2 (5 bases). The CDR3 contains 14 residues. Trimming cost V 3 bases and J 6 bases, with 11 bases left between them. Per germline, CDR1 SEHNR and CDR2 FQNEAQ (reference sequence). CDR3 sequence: CASSLVAGAGELFF. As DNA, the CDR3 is TGTGCCAGCAGCTTGGTGGCCGGGGCCGGGGAGCTGTTTTTT.

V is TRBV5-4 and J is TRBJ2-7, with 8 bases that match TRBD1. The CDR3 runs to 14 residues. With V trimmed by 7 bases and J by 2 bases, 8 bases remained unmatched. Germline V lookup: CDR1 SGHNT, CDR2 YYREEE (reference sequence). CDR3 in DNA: TGTGCCAGCTCGCCGGGGGACAGGACCTACGAGCAGTACTTC. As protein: CASSPGDRTYEQYF.

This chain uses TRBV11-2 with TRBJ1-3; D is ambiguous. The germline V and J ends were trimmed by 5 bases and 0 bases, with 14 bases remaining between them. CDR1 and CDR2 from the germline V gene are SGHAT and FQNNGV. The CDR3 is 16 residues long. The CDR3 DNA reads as TGTGCCAGCAGCCCCCAGGAAGGGCGCTCTGGAAACACCATATATTTT. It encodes CASSPQEGRSGNTIYF.

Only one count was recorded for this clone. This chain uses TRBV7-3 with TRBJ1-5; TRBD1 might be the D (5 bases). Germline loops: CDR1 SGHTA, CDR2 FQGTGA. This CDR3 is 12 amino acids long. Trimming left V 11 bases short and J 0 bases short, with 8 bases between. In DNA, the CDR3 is TGTGCCGGGGGGGTTAGCAATCAGCCCCAGCATTTT. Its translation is CAGGVSNQPQHF.

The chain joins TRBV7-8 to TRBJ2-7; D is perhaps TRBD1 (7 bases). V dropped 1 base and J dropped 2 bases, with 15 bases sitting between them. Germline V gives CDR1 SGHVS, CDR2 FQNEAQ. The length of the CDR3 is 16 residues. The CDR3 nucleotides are TGTGCCAGCAGCTTAGTTGTCTTCAGGGGGGCCTACGAGCAGTACTTC. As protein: CASSLVVFRGAYEQYF.

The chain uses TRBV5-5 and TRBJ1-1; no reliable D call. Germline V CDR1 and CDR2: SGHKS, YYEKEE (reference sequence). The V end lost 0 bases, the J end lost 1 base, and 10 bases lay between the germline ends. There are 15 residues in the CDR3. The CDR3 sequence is CASSLGPARNTEAFF. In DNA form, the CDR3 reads TGTGCCAGCAGCTTGGGTCCAGCCAGGAACACTGAAGCTTTCTTT.

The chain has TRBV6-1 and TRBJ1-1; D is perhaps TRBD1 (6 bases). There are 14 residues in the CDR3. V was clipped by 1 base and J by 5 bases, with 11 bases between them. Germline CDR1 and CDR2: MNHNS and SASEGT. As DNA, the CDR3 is TGTGCCAGCAGTGAAGTTACAGGGCCAACTGAAGCTTTCTTT. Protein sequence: CASSEVTGPTEAFF.

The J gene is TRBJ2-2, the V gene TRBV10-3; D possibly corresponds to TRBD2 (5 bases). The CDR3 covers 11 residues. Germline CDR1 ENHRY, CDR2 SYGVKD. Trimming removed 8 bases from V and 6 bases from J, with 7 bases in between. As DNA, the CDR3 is TGTGCCATCCGGGGATCCGGGGAGCTGTTTTTT. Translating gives CAIRGSGELFF.

DNA of the CDR3: TGTGCCAGCAGCTTAGATCTACGAAAGAAGCAGTACTTC. It translates to CASSLDLRKKQYF. The chain is built from TRBV11-2 and TRBJ2-7, with D unclear. The CDR3 loop spans 13 amino acids. Trimming stripped 0 bases from V and 8 bases from J, with 11 bases between. Germline V CDR1 and CDR2: SGHAT, FQNNGV.